The sequence of this T cell receptor (beta chain) was determined in a study of TIL therapy for anti-PD-1-resistant metastatic lung cancer. On the study more broadly: Patients had a median age of approximately 50 years (range about 35-80).

The immunoSEQ assay was v3. Clones were sequenced by immunoSEQ multiplex PCR, and TCRdb holds only the in-frame ones, with some missing. Of under 15,000 clones listed, 80% are singletons. Time point here: pre-treatment sample, taken before nivolumab and TIL therapy. The CDR3 length is 13 residues. Trimming left V 6 bases short and J 4 bases short, with 10 bases between. Germline CDR1 is SSHAT and CDR2 is FNYEAQ (reference sequence). This receptor was taken from a person aged 25-79 years with non-small cell lung cancer. The chain is built from TRBV7-7 and TRBJ2-1; D ambiguous. Sequencing used blood, obtained at baseline. For the CDR3, the DNA is TGTGCCAGCAGTCGAGACCGTTACAATGAGCAGTTCTTC. Protein sequence: CASSRDRYNEQFF. The full variable domain, rest sourced from reference TRBV7-7 and TRBJ2-1, is GAGVSQSPRYKVTKRGQDVTLRCDPISSHATLYWYQQALGQGPEFLTYFNYEAQPDKSGLPSDRFSAERPEGSISTLTIQRTEQRDSAMYRCASSRDRYNEQFFGPGTRLTVL.